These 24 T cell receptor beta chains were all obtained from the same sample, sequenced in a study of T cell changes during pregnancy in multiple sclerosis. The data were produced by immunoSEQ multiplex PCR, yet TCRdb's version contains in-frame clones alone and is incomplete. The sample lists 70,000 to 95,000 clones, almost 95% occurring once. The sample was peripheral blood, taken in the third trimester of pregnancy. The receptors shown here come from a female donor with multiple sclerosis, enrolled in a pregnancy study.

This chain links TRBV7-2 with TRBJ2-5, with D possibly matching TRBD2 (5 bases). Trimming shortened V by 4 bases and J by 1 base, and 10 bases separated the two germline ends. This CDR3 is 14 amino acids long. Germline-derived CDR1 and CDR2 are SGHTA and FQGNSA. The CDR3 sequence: CASSYRRIQETQYF. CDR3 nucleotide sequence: TGTGCCAGCAGCTACCGGAGGATCCAAGAGACCCAGTACTTC.

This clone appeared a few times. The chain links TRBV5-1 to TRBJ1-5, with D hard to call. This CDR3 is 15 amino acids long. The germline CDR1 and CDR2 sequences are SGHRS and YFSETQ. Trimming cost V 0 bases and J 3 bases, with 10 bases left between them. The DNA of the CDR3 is TGCGCCAGCAGCTTGGATGGAGGAAACAATCAGCCCCAGCATTTT. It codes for CASSLDGGNNQPQHF.

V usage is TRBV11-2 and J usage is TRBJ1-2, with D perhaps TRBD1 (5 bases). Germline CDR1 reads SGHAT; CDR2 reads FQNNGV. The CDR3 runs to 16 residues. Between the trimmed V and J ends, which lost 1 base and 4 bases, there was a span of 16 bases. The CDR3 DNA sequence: TGTGCCAGCAGCTTAGTTGGGGGGATTGACCTCTATGGCTACACCTTC. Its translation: CASSLVGGIDLYGYTF.

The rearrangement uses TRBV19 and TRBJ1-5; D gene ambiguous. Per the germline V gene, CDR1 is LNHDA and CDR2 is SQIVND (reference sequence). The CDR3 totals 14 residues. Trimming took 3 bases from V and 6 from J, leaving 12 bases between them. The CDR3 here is CASSMQKGVQPQHF. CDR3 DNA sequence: TGTGCCAGTAGTATGCAGAAGGGAGTTCAGCCCCAGCATTTT. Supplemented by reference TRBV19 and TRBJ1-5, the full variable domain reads DGGITQSPKYLFRKEGQNVTLSCEQNLNHDAMYWYRQDPGQGLRLIYYSQIVNDFQKGDIAEGYSVSREKKESFPLTVTSAQKNPTAFYLCASSMQKGVQPQHFGDGTRLSIL.

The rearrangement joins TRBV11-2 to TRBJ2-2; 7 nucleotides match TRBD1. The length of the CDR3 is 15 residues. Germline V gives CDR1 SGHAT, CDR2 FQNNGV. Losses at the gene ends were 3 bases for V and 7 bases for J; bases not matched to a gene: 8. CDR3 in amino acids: CASSFRGREGGELFF. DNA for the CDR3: TGTGCCAGCAGCTTTAGGGGGCGAGAGGGCGGGGAGCTGTTTTTT.

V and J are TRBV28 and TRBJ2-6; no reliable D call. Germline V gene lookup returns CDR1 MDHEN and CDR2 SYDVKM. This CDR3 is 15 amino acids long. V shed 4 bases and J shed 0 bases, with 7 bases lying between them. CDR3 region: CASSSPFSGANVLTF. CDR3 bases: TGTGCCAGCAGTTCCCCATTCTCTGGGGCCAACGTCCTGACTTTC.

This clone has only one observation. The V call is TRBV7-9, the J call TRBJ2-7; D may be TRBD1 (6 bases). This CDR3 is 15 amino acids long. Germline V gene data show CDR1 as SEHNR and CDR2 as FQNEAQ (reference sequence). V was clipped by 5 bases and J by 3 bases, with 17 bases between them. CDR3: CASSPSTTGSYEQYF. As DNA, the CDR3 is TGTGCCAGCAGCCCATCTACAACAGGGAGCTACGAGCAGTACTTC.

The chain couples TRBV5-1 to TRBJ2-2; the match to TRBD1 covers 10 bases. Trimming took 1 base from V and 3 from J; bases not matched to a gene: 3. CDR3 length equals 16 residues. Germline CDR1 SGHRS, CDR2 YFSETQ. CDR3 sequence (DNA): TGCGCCAGCAGCTTGTTGGGGACAGGGGACACCGGGGAGCTGTTTTTT. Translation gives CASSLLGTGDTGELFF. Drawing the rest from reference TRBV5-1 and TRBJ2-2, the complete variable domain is KAGVTQTPRYLIKTRGQQVTLSCSPISGHRSVSWYQQTPGQGLQFLFEYFSETQRNKGNFPGRFSGRQFSNSRSEMNVSTLELGDSALYLCASSLLGTGDTGELFFGEGSRLTVL.

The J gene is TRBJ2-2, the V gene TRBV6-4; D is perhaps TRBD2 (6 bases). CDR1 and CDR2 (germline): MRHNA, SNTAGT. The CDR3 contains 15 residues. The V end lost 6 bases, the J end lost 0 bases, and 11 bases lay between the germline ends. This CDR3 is CASSRDLANTGELFF. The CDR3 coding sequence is TGTGCCAGCAGCCGGGACTTGGCGAACACCGGGGAGCTGTTTTTT.

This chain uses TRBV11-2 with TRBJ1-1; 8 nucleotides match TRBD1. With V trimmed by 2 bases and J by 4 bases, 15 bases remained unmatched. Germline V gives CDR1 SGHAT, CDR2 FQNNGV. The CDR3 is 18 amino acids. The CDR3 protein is CASSLSRDRFTTGTEAFF. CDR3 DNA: TGTGCCAGCAGCTTATCCCGGGACAGGTTTACAACGGGCACTGAAGCTTTCTTT.

The CDR3 DNA follows: TGTGCCAGTAGTATAGGGCTAGCCACCGGGGAGCTGTTTTTT. This codes for CASSIGLATGELFF. The rearrangement joins TRBV19 to TRBJ2-2; D perhaps matches TRBD2 (5 bases). The length of the CDR3 is 14 residues. Germline CDR1 reads LNHDA; CDR2 reads SQIVND (reference sequence). The V and J ends lost 1 base and 4 bases respectively, with 7 bases between them.

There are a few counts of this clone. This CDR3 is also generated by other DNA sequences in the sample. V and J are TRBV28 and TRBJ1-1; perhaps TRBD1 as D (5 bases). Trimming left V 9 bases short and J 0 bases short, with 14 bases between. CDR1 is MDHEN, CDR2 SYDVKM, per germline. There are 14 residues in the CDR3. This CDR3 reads CASGAGPMNTEAFF. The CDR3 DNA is TGTGCCAGTGGGGCAGGACCGATGAACACTGAAGCTTTCTTT.

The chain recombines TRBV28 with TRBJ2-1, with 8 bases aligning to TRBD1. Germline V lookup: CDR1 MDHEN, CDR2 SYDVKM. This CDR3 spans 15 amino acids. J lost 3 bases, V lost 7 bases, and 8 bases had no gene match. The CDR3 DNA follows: TGTGCCAGCACGGGATGGACAGGGAACTACAATGAGCAGTTCTTC. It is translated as CASTGWTGNYNEQFF.

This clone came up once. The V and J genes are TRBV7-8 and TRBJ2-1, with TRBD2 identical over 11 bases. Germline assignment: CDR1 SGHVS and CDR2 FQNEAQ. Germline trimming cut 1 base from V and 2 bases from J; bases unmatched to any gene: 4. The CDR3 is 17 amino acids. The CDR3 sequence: CASSLVLAGGTYNEQFF. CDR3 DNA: TGTGCCAGCAGCTTAGTGCTAGCGGGAGGAACCTACAATGAGCAGTTCTTC.

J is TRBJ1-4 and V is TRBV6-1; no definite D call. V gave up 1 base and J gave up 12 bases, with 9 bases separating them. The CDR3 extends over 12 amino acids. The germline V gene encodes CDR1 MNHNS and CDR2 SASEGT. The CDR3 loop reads CASSEGRRELFF. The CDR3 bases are TGTGCCAGCAGTGAAGGGAGGAGGGAACTGTTTTTT.

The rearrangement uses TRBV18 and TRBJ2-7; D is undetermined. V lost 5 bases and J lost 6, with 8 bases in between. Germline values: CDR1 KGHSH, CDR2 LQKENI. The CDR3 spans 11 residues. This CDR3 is CASSEFTEQYF. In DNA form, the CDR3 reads TGTGCCAGCTCAGAGTTCACCGAGCAGTACTTC. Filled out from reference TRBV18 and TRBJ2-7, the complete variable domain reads NAGVMQNPRHLVRRRGQEARLRCSPMKGHSHVYWYRQLPEEGLKFMVYLQKENIIDESGMPKERFSAEFPKEGPSILRIQQVVRGDSAAYFCASSEFTEQYFGPGTRLTVT.

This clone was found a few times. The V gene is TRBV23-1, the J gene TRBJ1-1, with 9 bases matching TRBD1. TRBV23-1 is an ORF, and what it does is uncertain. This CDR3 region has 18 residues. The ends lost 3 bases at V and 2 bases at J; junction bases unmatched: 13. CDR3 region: CASSHFTGTGRGNTEAFF. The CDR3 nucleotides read TGCGCCAGCAGTCATTTTACCGGGACAGGGAGGGGTAACACTGAAGCTTTCTTT.

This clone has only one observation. The CDR3 DNA sequence: TGTGCCAGCAGCCCAATCGCGGGAGGCCCCTACGAGCAGTACTTC. It specifies CASSPIAGGPYEQYF. The chain links TRBV5-4 to TRBJ2-7; 8 positions match TRBD2. The CDR3 consists of 15 residues. V was clipped by 4 bases and J by 2 bases; unmatched bases: 8. CDR1 and CDR2 (germline): SGHNT, YYREEE (reference sequence).

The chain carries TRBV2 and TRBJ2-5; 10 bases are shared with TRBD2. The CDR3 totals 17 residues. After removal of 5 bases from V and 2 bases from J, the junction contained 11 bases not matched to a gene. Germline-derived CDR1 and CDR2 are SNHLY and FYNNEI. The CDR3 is CASSRQGLANRQETQYF. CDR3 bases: TGTGCCAGCAGTCGCCAGGGACTAGCGAATAGGCAAGAGACCCAGTACTTC.

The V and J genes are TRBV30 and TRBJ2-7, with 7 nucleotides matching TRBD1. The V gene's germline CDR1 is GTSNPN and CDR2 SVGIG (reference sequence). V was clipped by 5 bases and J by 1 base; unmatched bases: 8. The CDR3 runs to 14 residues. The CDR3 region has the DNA TGTGCCTGGGCTTCCGGGACAGCATCCTACGAGCAGTACTTC. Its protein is CAWASGTASYEQYF.

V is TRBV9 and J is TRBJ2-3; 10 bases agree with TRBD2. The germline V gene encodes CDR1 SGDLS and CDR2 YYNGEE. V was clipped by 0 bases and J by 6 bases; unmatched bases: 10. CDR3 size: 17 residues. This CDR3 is CASSVESQREGKDTQYF. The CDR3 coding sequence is TGTGCCAGCAGCGTAGAGTCCCAGCGGGAGGGCAAGGATACGCAGTATTTT.

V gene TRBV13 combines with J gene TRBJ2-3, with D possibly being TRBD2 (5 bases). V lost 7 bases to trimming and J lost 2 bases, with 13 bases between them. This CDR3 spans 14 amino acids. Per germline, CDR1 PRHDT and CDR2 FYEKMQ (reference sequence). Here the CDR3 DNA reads TGTGCCAGCACCAGCGGCGACCCCACAGATACGCAGTATTTT. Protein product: CASTSGDPTDTQYF.

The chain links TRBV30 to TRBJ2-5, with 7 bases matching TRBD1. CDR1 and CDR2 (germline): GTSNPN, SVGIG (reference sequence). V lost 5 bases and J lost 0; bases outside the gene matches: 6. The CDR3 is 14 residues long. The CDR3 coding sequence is TGTGCCTGGGAACACGACAGGGACCAAGAGACCCAGTACTTC. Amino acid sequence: CAWEHDRDQETQYF.

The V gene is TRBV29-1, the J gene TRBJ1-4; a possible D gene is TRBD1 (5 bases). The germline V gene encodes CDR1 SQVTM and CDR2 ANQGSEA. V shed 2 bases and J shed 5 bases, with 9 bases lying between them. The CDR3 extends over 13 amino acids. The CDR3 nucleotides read TGCAGCGTTGAAACGGGGGTGAATGAAAAACTGTTTTTT. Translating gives CSVETGVNEKLFF.